The entry below describes one TCR beta chain. The antigen is not known. Unique molecular identifiers were carried by the TCR beta cDNA libraries. From the PCR reads, TCRdb called clonotypes with MiXCR, one entry per CDR3 protein. The sample yields about 800,000 distinct CDR3 sequences, roughly 27% seen once. This entry belongs to a study of post-analysis software for immune sequencing data. Regarding the study as a whole: When patients were compared with controls, 4 or 5 TRBV segments were more frequent, TRBV5-6, TRBV5-1 and TRBV20-1 among them.

The CDR3 spans 15 residues. In germline, CDR1 is SGHRS, CDR2 YFSETQ. The germline V and J ends were trimmed by 2 bases and 8 bases, with 17 bases remaining between them. V gene TRBV5-1 combines with J gene TRBJ2-1; no clear D. The sample was blood. The source of this sequence is a girl aged 10 to 17 with multiple sclerosis. CDR3 nucleotides: TGCGCCAGCAGCTTTGGGTATTATGCGTACGATGAGCAGTTCTTC. The encoded protein is CASSFGYYAYDEQFF.